A single TCR beta chain is shown here with its context. Its antigen is unidentified. The source of the sample is a study of shared clonotypes between healthy human individuals. In the study overall: Three plates each covered CD4 naive and memory; CD8 naive two, CD8 memory one.

In the original workflow: Filtering differed for immunoSEQ, which gave only junction sequences without quality scores. Clones were read by immunoSEQ multiplex PCR, and TCRdb kept only the in-frame ones, dropping some. The D gene and trimming were derived from the DNA, and the V and J assignments and clone size from that table. Of roughly 1,500,000 clones listed, around 98.5% are singletons. This CDR3 has 13 residues. V was shortened by 6 bases and J by 3 bases, with 11 bases between the two germline ends. Germline V gene data show CDR1 as SGHAT and CDR2 as FQNNGV. Study-wide points: Estimated clonotype richness was generally higher in naive than memory subsets.

Investigators divided CD4+ cells into CD45RA+ naive and CD45RA-negative memory subsets. V usage is TRBV11-2 and J usage is TRBJ1-1; possibly TRBD1 for D (5 bases). The sequencing input was naive CD4+ T cells sorted from blood. Regarding subset: CD45RA+ positively selected. The receptor was derived from a man younger than 45 in good health. The CDR3 loop reads CASSPRGDTEAFF. The CDR3 DNA reads TGTGCCAGCAGTCCACGGGGGGACACTGAAGCTTTCTTT.